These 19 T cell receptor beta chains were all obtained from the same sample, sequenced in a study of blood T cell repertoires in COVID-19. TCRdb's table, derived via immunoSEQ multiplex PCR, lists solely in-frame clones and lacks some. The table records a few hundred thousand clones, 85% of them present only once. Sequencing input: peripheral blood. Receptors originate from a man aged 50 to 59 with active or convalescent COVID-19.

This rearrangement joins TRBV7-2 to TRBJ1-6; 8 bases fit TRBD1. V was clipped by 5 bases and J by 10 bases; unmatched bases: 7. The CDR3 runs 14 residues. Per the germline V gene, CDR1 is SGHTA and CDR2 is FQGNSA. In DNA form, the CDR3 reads TGTGCCAGCAGCCTAGGACAGGGCTACTCACCCCTCCACTTT. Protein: CASSLGQGYSPLHF.

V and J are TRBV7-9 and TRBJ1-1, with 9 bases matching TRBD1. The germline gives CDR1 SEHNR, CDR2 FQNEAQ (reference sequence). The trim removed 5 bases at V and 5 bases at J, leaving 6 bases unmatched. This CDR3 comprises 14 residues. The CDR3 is CASSPRTGVTEAFF. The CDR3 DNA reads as TGTGCCAGCAGCCCCCGGACAGGGGTGACTGAAGCTTTCTTT.

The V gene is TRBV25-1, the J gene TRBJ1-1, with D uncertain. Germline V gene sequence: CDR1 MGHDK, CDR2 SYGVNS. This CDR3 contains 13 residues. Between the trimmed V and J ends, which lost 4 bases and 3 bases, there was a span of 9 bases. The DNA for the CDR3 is TGTGCCAGCAGTGGCATGACTTACACTGAAGCTTTCTTT. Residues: CASSGMTYTEAFF.

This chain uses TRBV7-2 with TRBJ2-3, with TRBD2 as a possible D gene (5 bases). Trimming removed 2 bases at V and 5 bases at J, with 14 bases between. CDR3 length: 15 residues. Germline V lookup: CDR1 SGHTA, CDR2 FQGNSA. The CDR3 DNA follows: TGTGCCAGCAGCTTATTAGCACCGGCGGGAGATACGCAGTATTTT. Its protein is CASSLLAPAGDTQYF.

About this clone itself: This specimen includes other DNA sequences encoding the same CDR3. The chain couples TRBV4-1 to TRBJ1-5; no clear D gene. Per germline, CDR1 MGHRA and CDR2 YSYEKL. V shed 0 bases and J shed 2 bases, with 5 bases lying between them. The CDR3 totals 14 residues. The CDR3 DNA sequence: TGCGCCAGCAGCCAAGACCGGGGCAATCAGCCCCAGCATTTT. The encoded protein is CASSQDRGNQPQHF.

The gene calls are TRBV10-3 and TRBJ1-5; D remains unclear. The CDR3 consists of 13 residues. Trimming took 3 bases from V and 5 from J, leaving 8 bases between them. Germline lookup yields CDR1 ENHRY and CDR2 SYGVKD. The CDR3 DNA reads TGTGCCATCAGTGAAGAGAGCCATCAGCCCCAGCATTTT. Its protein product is CAISEESHQPQHF.

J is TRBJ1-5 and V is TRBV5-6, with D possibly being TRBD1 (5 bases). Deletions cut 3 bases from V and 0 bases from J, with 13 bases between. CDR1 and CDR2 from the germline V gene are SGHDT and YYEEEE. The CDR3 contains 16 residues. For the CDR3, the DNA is TGTGCCAGCAGCTCGGGGACTGATTATAGCAATCAGCCCCAGCATTTT. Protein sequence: CASSSGTDYSNQPQHF. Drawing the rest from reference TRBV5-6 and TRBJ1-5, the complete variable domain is DAGVTQSPTHLIKTRGQQVTLRCSPKSGHDTVSWYQQALGQGPQFIFQYYEEEERQRGNFPDRFSGHQFPNYSSELNVNALLLGDSALYLCASSSGTDYSNQPQHFGDGTRLSIL.

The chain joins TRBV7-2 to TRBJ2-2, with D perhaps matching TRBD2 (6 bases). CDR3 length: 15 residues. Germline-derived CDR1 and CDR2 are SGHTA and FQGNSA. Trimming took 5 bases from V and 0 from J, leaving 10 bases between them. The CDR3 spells CASSVGLPNTGELFF. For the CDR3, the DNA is TGTGCCAGCAGCGTGGGACTCCCGAACACCGGGGAGCTGTTTTTT.

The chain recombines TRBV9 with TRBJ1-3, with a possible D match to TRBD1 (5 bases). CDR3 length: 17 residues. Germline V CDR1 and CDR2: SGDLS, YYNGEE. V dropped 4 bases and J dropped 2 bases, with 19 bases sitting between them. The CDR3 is CASSHLGTSGTGNTIYF. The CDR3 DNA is TGTGCCAGCAGCCACCTGGGGACTTCTGGAACTGGAAACACCATATATTTT.

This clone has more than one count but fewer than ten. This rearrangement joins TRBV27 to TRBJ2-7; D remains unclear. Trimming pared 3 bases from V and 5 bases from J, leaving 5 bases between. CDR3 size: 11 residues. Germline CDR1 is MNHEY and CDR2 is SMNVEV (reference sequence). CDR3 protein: CASSFAHEQYF. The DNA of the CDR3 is TGTGCCAGCAGTTTCGCGCACGAGCAGTACTTC.

In DNA form, the CDR3 reads TGTGCCAGCAGTGCCCCGGGCGGGAGGCACACCTACGAGCAGTACTTC. Its translation is CASSAPGGRHTYEQYF. The chain uses TRBV28 and TRBJ2-7, with 8 bases fitting TRBD2. Germline lookup yields CDR1 MDHEN and CDR2 SYDVKM. The CDR3 runs to 16 residues. The V and J ends lost 5 bases and 2 bases, in that order; junction bases with no gene match: 11.

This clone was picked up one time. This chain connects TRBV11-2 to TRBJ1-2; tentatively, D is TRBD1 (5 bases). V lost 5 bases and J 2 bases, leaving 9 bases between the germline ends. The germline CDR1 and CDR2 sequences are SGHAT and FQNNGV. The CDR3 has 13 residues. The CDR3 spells CASSPTDNYGYTF. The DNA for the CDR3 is TGTGCCAGCAGCCCGACAGACAACTATGGCTACACCTTC.

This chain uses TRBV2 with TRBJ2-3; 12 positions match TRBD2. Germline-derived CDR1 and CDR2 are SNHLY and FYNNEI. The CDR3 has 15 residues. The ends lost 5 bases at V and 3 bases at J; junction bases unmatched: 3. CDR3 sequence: CASSSTSGRTDTQYF. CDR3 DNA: TGTGCCAGCAGTTCGACTAGCGGGAGAACAGATACGCAGTATTTT.

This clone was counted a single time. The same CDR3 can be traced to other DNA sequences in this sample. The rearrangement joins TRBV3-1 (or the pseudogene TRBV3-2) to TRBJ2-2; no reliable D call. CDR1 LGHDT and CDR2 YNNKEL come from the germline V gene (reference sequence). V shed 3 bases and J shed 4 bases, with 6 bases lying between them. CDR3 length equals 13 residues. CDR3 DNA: TGTGCCAGCAGCCACAGTGGCACCGGGGAGCTGTTTTTT. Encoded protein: CASSHSGTGELFF.

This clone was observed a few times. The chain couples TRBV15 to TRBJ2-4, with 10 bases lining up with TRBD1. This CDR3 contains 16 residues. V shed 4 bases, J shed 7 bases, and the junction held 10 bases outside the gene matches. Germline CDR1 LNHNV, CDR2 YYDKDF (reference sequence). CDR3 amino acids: CATSKGPTGGENIQYF. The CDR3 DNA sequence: TGTGCCACCAGCAAAGGGCCGACAGGGGGCGAGAACATTCAGTACTTC.

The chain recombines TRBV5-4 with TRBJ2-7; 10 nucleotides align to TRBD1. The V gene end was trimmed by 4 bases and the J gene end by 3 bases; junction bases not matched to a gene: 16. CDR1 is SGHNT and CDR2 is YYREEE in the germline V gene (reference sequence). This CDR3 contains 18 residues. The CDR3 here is CASSAKLTGGKNRYEQYF. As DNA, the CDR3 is TGTGCCAGCAGCGCGAAGTTGACAGGGGGCAAAAATCGCTACGAGCAGTACTTC. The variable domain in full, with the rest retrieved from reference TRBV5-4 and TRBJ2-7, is ETGVTQSPTHLIKTRGQQVTLRCSSQSGHNTVSWYQQALGQGPQFIFQYYREEENGRGNFPPRFSGLQFPNYSSELNVNALELDDSALYLCASSAKLTGGKNRYEQYFGPGTRLTVT.

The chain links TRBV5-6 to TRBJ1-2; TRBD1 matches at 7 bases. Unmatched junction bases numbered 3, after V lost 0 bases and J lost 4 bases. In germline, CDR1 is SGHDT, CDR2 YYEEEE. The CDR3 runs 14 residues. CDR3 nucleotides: TGTGCCAGCAGCTTGGTCACAGGGGCCTATGGCTACACCTTC. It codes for CASSLVTGAYGYTF.

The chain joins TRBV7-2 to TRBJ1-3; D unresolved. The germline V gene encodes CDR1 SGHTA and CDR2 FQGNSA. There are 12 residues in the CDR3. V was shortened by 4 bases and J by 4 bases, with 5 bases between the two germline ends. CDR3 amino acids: CASSSGGNTIYF. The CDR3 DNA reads TGTGCCAGCAGCTCGGGGGGAAACACCATATATTTT. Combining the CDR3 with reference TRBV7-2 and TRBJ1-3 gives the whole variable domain GAGVSQSPSNKVTEKGKDVELRCDPISGHTALYWYRQSLGQGLEFLIYFQGNSAPDKSGLPSDRFSAERTGGSVSTLTIQRTQQEDSAVYLCASSSGGNTIYFGEGSWLTVV.

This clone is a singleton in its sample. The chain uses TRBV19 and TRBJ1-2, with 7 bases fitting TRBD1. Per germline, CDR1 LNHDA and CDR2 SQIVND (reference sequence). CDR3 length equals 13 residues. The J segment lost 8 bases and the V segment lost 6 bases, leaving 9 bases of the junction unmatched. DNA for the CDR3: TGTGCCAGTAGCACAGACAGGGTCTGGGGCTACACCTTC. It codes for CASSTDRVWGYTF.